This T cell receptor (beta chain) was retrieved from a study of beta chain features in type 1 diabetes. Study results and limitations: There was no resolution here of whether HLA type influences TCRB rearrangement. Moderate yet significant TCRB CDR3 shortening was seen in Type 1 diabetes patients in all four CD4+ subsets.

The investigators reverse transcribed all of the isolated RNA, so they sequenced expressed TCRB transcripts. Profiled with immunoSEQ multiplex PCR; TCRdb holds only in-frame clones, not every one. The sample records 110,000 to 150,000 clones, 9.2% being singletons. This clone was recorded a few times. Its antigen is unknown. The CDR3 extends over 16 amino acids. V shed 5 bases and J 4 bases; nucleotides not matched to a gene: 13. CDR1 and CDR2 from the germline V gene are SGHAT and FQNNGV. Averaging about 116 mL, one heparinised blood draw was given by each donor. Sequencing was done on a sample of central memory CD4+ T cells from blood. V is TRBV11-2 and J is TRBJ1-1; 7 nucleotides match TRBD1. This receptor was obtained from a young man in good health. The CDR3: CASSPRQGWSGTEAFF. The CDR3 region has the DNA TGTGCCAGCAGCCCCCGACAGGGATGGTCGGGCACTGAAGCTTTCTTT.